This T cell receptor (beta chain) was recovered during a study of shared clonotypes between healthy human individuals. Worth noting for this clone: Its specificity is unknown.

Profiling relied on immunoSEQ multiplex PCR, and the TCRdb table lists in-frame clones only, not all of them. The table shows 600,000 to 800,000 clones, with just under 75% occurring only once. Healthy HIV-negative adults without recent acute infections or vaccinations served as donors. Study conclusions and caveats: Large sequencing depth failed to make sorted-subset sequencing complete, rarefaction showed. Generation of non-shared clonotypes was less probable than generation of clonotypes shared by all four donors. Clonotype sharing among donors was expected to depend on sequencing depth.

CDR3 length equals 15 residues. Germline V CDR1 and CDR2: SNHLY, FYNNEI. Between the trimmed V and J ends, which lost 6 bases and 0 bases, there was a span of 9 bases. This TCR came from a woman in her twenties or thirties in good health. The sequenced material came from memory CD4+ T cells sorted from blood. Regarding subset: CD45RA-negative fraction. This chain links TRBV2 with TRBJ2-6; D is perhaps TRBD1 (5 bases). The CDR3 DNA reads TGTGCCAGCAGCTACGACAGCTCTGGGGCCAACGTCCTGACTTTC. Its translation: CASSYDSSGANVLTF. Filled out from reference TRBV2 and TRBJ2-6, the complete variable domain reads EPEVTQTPSHQVTQMGQEVILRCVPISNHLYFYWYRQILGQKVEFLVSFYNNEISEKSEIFDDQFSVERPDGSNFTLKIRSTKLEDSAMYFCASSYDSSGANVLTFGAGSRLTVL.